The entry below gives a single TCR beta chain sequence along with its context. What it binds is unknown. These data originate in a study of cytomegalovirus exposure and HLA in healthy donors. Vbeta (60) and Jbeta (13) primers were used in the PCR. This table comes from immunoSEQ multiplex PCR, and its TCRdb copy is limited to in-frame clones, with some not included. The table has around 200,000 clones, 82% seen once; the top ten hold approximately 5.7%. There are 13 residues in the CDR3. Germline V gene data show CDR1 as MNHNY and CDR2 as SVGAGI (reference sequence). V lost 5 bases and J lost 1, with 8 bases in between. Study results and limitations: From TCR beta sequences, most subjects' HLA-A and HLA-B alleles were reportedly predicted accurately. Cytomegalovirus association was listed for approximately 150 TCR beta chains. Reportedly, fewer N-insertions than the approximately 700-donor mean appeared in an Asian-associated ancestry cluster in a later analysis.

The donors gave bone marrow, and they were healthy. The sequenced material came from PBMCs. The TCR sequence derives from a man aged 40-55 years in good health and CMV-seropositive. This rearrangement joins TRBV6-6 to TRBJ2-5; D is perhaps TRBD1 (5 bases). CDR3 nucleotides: TGTGCCAGCAGTGACAGCCCCCAAGAGACCCAGTACTTC. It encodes CASSDSPQETQYF.